The T cell receptor (beta chain) described here comes from a study of T cells in Graves' hyperthyroidism and ophthalmopathy. Authors of the study amplified TCR beta CDR3 regions from RNA transcripts. The TCR CDR3 was amplified in a first-round RT-PCR using the HTBI primer set. TCRdb reprocessed the multiplex PCR reads via MiXCR and lists one record per CDR3 protein. The sample consists of 500,000 to 600,000 distinct CDR3 sequences, about 45% of them appearing once. Patients were excluded because of uncontrolled infection, other autoimmune disease, pregnancy or lactation. Each diagnosis drew on symptoms, thyroxine, TRAb, thyroid ultrasound and orbital computed tomography findings. This clonotype has ten or more counts. The source is an adult woman with Graves' disease, either hyperthyroidism or ophthalmopathy (not recorded which). Input material: peripheral blood or thyroid tissue (not recorded which).

This CDR3 is CASSLRASGRIRETQYF. The CDR3 DNA sequence: TGTGCCAGCAGCTTACGGGCTAGCGGGAGAATAAGGGAGACCCAGTACTTC. V and J are TRBV7-8 and TRBJ2-5; the match to TRBD2 covers 10 bases. Germline trimming cut 2 bases from V and 5 bases from J; bases unmatched to any gene: 11. This CDR3 spans 17 amino acids. CDR1 and CDR2 from the germline V gene are SGHVS and FQNEAQ.